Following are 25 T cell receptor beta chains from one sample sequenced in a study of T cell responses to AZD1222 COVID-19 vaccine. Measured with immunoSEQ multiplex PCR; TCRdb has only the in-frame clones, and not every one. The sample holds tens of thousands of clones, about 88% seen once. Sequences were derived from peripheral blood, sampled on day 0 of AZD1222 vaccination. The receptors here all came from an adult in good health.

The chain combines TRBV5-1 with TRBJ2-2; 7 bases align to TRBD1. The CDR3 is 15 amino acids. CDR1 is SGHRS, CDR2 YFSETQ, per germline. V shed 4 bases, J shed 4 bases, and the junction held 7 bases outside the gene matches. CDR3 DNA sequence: TGCGCCAGCAGCCAAGACAGGGTTAGCACCGGGGAGCTGTTTTTT. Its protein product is CASSQDRVSTGELFF.

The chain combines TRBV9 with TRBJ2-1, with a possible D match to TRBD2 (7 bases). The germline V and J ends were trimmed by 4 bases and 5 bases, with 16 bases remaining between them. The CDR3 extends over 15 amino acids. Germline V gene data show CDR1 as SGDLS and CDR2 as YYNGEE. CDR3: CASSPGRGTDNEQFF. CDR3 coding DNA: TGTGCCAGCAGCCCAGGGAGGGGGACCGACAATGAGCAGTTCTTC.

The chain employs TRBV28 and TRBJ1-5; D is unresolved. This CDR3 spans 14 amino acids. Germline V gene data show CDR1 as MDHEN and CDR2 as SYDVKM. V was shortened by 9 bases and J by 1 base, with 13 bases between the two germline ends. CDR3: CASVRRVSNQPQHF. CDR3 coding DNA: TGTGCCAGTGTACGGCGGGTAAGCAATCAGCCCCAGCATTTT. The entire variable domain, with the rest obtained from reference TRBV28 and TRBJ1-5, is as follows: DVKVTQSSRYLVKRTGEKVFLECVQDMDHENMFWYRQDPGLGLRLIYFSYDVKMKEKGDIPEGYSVSREKKERFSLILESASTNQTSMYLCASVRRVSNQPQHFGDGTRLSIL.

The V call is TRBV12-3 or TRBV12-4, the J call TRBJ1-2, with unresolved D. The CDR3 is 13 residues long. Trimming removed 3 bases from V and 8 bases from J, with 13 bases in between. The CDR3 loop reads CASSFPEGLGYTF. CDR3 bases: TGTGCCAGCAGTTTCCCAGAGGGTCTCGGCTACACCTTC.

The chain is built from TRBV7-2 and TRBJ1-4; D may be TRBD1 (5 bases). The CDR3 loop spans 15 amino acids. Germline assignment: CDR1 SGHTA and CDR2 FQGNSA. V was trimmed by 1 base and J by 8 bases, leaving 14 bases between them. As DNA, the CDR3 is TGTGCCAGCAGCTTAGGGGGGTTTGGGGAGGAAAAACTGTTTTTT. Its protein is CASSLGGFGEEKLFF.

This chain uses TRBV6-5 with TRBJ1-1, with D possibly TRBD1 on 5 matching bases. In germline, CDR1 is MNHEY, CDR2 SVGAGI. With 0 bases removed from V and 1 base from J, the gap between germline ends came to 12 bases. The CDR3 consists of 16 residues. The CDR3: CASSYSWGRPNTEAFF. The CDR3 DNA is TGTGCCAGCAGTTACTCGTGGGGGAGGCCGAACACTGAAGCTTTCTTT.

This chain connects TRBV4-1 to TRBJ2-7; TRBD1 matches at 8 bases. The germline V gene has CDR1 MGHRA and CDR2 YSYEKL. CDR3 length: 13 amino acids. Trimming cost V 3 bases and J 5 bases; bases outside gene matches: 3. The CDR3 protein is CASSQTTGDEQYV. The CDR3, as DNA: TGCGCCAGCAGCCAGACGACAGGGGACGAGCAGTACGTC.

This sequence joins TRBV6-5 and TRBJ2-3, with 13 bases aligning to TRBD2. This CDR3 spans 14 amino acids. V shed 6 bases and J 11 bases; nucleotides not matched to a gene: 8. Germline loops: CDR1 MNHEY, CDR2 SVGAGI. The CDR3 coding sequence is TGTGCCAGCAGAGCAGGGACTAGCGGGGTGGAGCAGTATTTT. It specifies CASRAGTSGVEQYF.

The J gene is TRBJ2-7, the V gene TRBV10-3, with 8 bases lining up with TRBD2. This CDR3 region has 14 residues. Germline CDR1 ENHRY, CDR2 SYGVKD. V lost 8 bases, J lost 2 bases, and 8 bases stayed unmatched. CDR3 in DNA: TGTGCCATCGCCCGGGAGGGGGGGACCTACGAGCAGTACTTC. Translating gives CAIAREGGTYEQYF.

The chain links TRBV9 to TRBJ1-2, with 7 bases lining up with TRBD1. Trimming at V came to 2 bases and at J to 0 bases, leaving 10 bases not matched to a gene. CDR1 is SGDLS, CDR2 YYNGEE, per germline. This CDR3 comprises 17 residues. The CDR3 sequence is CASSVGQEKGTNYGYTF. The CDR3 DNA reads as TGTGCCAGCAGCGTCGGACAGGAGAAGGGCACTAACTATGGCTACACCTTC.

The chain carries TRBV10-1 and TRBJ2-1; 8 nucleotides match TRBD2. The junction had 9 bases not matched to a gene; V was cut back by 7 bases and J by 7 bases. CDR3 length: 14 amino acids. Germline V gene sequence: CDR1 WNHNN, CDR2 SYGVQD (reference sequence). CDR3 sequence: CASTGTRLGNEQFF. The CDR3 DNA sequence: TGCGCCAGCACCGGGACTAGGCTTGGAAATGAGCAGTTCTTC.

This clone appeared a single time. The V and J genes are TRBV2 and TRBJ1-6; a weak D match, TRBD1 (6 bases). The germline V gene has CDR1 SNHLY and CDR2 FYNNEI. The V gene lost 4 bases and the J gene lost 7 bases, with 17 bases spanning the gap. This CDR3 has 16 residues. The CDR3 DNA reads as TGTGCCAGCAGTGGAAGAAACAGGGTGTGGAATTCACCCCTCCACTTT. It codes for CASSGRNRVWNSPLHF.

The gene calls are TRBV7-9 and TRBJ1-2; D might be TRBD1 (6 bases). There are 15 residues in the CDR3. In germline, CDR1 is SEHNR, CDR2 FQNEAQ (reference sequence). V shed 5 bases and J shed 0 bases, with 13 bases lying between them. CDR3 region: CASSTNRASNYGYTF. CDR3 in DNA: TGTGCCAGCAGCACCAACAGGGCTTCTAACTATGGCTACACCTTC.

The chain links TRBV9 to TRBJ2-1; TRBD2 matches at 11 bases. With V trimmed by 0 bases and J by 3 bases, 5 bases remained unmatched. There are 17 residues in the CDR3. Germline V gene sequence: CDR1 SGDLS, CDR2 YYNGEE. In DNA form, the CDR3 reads TGTGCCAGCAGCGTAGTAGCGGGAGGGCCTCTCTACAATGAGCAGTTCTTC. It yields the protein CASSVVAGGPLYNEQFF.

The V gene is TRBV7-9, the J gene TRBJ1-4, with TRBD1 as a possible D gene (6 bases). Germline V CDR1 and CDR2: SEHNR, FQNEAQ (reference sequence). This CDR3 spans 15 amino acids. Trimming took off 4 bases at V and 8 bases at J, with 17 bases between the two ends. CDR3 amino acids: CASSSERGPGEKLFF. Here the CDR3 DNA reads TGTGCCAGCAGCTCCGAGCGGGGGCCTGGGGAAAAACTGTTTTTT.

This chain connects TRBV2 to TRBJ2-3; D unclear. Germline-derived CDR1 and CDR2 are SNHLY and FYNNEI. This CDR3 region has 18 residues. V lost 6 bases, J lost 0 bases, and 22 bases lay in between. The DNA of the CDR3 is TGTGCCAGCAGCTCCCTCTCACGACGGACCCCTAGCACAGATACGCAGTATTTT. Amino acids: CASSSLSRRTPSTDTQYF.

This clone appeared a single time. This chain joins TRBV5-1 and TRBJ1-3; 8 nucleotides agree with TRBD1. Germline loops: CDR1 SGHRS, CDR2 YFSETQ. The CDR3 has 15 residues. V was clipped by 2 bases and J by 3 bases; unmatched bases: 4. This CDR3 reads CASSFQGANGNTIYF. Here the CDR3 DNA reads TGCGCCAGCAGCTTTCAGGGGGCTAATGGAAACACCATATATTTT. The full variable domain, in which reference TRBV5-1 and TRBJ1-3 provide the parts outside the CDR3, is KAGVTQTPRYLIKTRGQQVTLSCSPISGHRSVSWYQQTPGQGLQFLFEYFSETQRNKGNFPGRFSGRQFSNSRSEMNVSTLELGDSALYLCASSFQGANGNTIYFGEGSWLTVV.

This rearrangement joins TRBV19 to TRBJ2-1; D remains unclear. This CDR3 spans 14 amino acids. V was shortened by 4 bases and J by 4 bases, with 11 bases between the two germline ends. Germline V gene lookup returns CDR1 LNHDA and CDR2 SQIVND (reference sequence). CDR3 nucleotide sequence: TGTGCCAGTAGTAGGGCACCCGGTTACAATGAGCAGTTCTTC. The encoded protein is CASSRAPGYNEQFF.

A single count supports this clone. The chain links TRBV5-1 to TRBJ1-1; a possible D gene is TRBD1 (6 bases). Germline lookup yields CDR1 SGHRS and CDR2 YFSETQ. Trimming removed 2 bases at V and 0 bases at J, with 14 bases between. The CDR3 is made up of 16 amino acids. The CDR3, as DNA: TGCGCCAGCAGCTTAATACCCAGGGGACTGAACACTGAAGCTTTCTTT. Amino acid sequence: CASSLIPRGLNTEAFF.

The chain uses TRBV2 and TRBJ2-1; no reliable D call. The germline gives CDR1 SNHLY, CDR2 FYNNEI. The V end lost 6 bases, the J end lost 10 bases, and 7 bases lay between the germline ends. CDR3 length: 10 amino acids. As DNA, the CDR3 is TGTGCCAGCAGGCTTCGGGAGCAGTTCTTC. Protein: CASRLREQFF.

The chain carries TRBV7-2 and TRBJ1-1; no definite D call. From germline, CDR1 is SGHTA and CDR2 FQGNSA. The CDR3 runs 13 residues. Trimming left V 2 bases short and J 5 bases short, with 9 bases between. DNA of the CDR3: TGTGCCAGCAGCTTATACGGGGATACTGAAGCTTTCTTT. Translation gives CASSLYGDTEAFF. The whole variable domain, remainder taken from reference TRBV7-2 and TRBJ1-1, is GAGVSQSPSNKVTEKGKDVELRCDPISGHTALYWYRQSLGQGLEFLIYFQGNSAPDKSGLPSDRFSAERTGGSVSTLTIQRTQQEDSAVYLCASSLYGDTEAFFGQGTRLTVV.

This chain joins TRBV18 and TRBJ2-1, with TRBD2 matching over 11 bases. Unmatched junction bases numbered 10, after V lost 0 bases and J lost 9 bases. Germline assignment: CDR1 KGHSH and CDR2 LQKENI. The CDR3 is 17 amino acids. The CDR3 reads CASSPPPGSGGASEQFF. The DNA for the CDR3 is TGTGCCAGCTCACCACCCCCGGGTAGCGGGGGGGCTAGTGAGCAGTTCTTC.

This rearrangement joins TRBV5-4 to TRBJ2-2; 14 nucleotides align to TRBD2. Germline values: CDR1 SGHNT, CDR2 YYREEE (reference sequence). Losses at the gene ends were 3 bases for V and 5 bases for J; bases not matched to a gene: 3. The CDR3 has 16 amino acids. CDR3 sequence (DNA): TGTGCCAGCAGCTCGGGACTAGCGGGGGAGACCGGGGAGCTGTTTTTT. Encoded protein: CASSSGLAGETGELFF.

The CDR3 bases are TGTGCCACCAGCAGAGAACTAGCGGGATATTCCACCGGGGAGCTGTTTTTT. This encodes CATSRELAGYSTGELFF. V usage is TRBV15 and J usage is TRBJ2-2; 10 bases are a match to TRBD2. Per germline, CDR1 LNHNV and CDR2 YYDKDF (reference sequence). CDR3 length: 17 amino acids. V was pared by 0 bases and J by 4 bases, with 5 bases of the junction left unmatched.

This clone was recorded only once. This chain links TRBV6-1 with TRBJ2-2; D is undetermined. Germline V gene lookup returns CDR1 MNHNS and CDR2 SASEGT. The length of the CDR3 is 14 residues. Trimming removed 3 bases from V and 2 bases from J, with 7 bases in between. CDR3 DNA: TGTGCCAGCAGTGACATGATAAACACCGGGGAGCTGTTTTTT. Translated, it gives CASSDMINTGELFF.